The clone carrying this TCR beta chain was recorded once. These data belong to a study of blood T cell repertoires in COVID-19. Study at large: The origin of the acute and convalescent COVID-19 samples was the United States, Italy and Spain. The analysed material was cDNA or gDNA that came from T cells, B-cell-depleted T cells, or PBMCs.

The CDR3 covers 15 residues. CDR1 is SGHNT and CDR2 is YYREEE in the germline V gene (reference sequence). Trimming shortened V by 0 bases and J by 4 bases, and 12 bases separated the two germline ends. This table comes from immunoSEQ multiplex PCR, and its TCRdb copy is limited to in-frame clones, with some not included. The sample shows around 300,000 clones, around 90% of them seen only once. The V gene is TRBV5-4, the J gene TRBJ2-3; TRBD1 might be the D (6 bases). The sequence was collected from a man between 18 and 29 years old with active or convalescent COVID-19. Material for sequencing was peripheral blood. CDR3 sequence (DNA): TGTGCCAGCAGCTTGGACAGGGTGGTATCAGATACGCAGTATTTT. Protein product: CASSLDRVVSDTQYF. The whole variable domain, filled in from reference TRBV5-4 and TRBJ2-3, reads ETGVTQSPTHLIKTRGQQVTLRCSSQSGHNTVSWYQQALGQGPQFIFQYYREEENGRGNFPPRFSGLQFPNYSSELNVNALELDDSALYLCASSLDRVVSDTQYFGPGTRLTVL.